The sample holds one count of the clone carrying this T cell receptor beta chain. Produced via immunoSEQ multiplex PCR; TCRdb's table is partial and in-frame only. The table has about 450,000 clones, 89% seen once; the top ten hold approximately 2.5%. The data were taken from a study of Ad26.COV2.S vaccination and SARS-CoV-2 variants. The V gene's germline CDR1 is LGHDT and CDR2 YNNKEL (reference sequence). The CDR3 spans 13 residues. The V end was cut by 1 base, the J end by 0 bases, with 4 bases between. Treatment defined: around 19 received Ad26.COV2.S at low or high dose, single or two shots; 5 received placebo; per-sample allocation not given. On day 63 after the first injection, vaccine and placebo recipients gave samples.

The sequencing used peripheral blood, collected in a trial of Ad26.COV2.S vaccine versus placebo. The chain couples TRBV3-1 (or the pseudogene TRBV3-2) to TRBJ2-7, with D hard to call. This clonotype was obtained from a person between 18 and 60 years old who received the Ad26.COV2.S COVID-19 vaccine or a placebo. CDR3 nucleotide sequence: TGTGCCAGCAGCCAAGGGAGCTCCTACGAGCAGTACGTC. Protein product: CASSQGSSYEQYV.